This T cell receptor beta chain was found in a study of blood T cell repertoires in COVID-19. Study overall: The United States, Italy and Spain were the sources of the acute and convalescent COVID-19 samples. PBMCs, B-cell-depleted T cells, or T cells provided the cDNA or gDNA that made up the material.

Repertoires were generated with immunoSEQ multiplex PCR, while TCRdb's copy carries only in-frame clones and drops some. Here the sample spans around 200,000 clones, around 89% being singletons. Self-reported history from a screening survey and questionnaire set each donor's cohort. Donors of Cohort 3 who recovered were those that had two negative PCRs, clearance, or symptom resolution. The germline V gene encodes CDR1 SGHTA and CDR2 FQGNSA. V lost 0 bases and J 8 bases, leaving 10 bases between the germline ends. The CDR3 extends over 14 amino acids. Source material: PBMCs or T cells enriched from blood (not recorded which). The genes are TRBV7-2 and TRBJ2-2; tentatively, D is TRBD2 (5 bases). The clonotype originates from a young woman who had recovered from COVID-19. This chain's CDR3 is CASSLAGGLGELFF. CDR3 DNA sequence: TGTGCCAGCAGCTTAGCGGGCGGGCTGGGGGAGCTGTTTTTT.